These 26 T cell receptor beta chains share one sample of origin, sequenced in a study of blood T cell repertoires in COVID-19 (dated by TCRdb to 2018 to 2021). Library method: the immunoSEQ multiplex PCR assay. TCRdb obtained this table from immuneACCESS and retained in-frame rearrangements with V and J assigned. These tables miss some clones; where compared with another copy, unresolved V genes account for less than half of the shortfall, and the remainder is unexplained. This sample has some 220,000 clones in its table, and 70% to 90% of those were observed once. The ten largest make up 5.5% to 7.5% of the sample. Source material: peripheral blood. These receptors all stem from a woman aged 60-75 years with active or convalescent COVID-19.

The rearrangement joins TRBV7-2 to TRBJ2-1; TRBD2 aligns across 12 bases. Trimming removed 5 bases from V and 2 bases from J; junction bases left unmatched: 4. In germline, CDR1 is SGHTA, CDR2 FQGNSA. The CDR3 runs 16 residues. The CDR3: CASSDRLAGAYNEQFF. DNA of the CDR3: TGTGCCAGCAGCGATCGACTAGCGGGAGCCTACAATGAGCAGTTCTTC.

This clone showed up many times. V is TRBV4-1 and J is TRBJ2-7; TRBD2 aligns across 10 bases. Germline V gene sequence: CDR1 MGHRA, CDR2 YSYEKL. V shed 3 bases, J shed 6 bases, and the junction held 5 bases outside the gene matches. This CDR3 region has 14 residues. CDR3 in amino acids: CASSQEAGGSEQYF. CDR3 bases: TGCGCCAGCAGCCAGGAAGCGGGAGGGTCCGAGCAGTACTTC.

The J gene is TRBJ1-5, the V gene TRBV6-6; 8 bases agree with TRBD1. Germline CDR1 is MNHNY and CDR2 is SVGAGI (reference sequence). The CDR3 extends over 15 amino acids. The trim removed 0 bases at V and 2 bases at J, leaving 0 bases unmatched. This chain's CDR3 is CASSYSTGGNQPQHF. CDR3 nucleotides: TGTGCCAGCAGTTACTCGACAGGGGGCAATCAGCCCCAGCATTTT.

The genes are TRBV6-6 and TRBJ1-4, with 7 bases that match TRBD1. V was pared by 6 bases and J by 4 bases, with 8 bases of the junction left unmatched. The CDR3 is 15 residues long. Per the germline V gene, CDR1 is MNHNY and CDR2 is SVGAGI (reference sequence). For the CDR3, the DNA is TGTGCCAGCAGCCGTGGACAGGCGGTTAATGAAAAACTGTTTTTT. Residues: CASSRGQAVNEKLFF.

The chain links TRBV2 to TRBJ1-1; no clear D gene. Trimming took 2 bases from V and 5 from J, leaving 15 bases between them. CDR1 and CDR2 (germline): SNHLY, FYNNEI. This CDR3 is 15 amino acids long. The CDR3 protein is CASSELGQEATEAFF. The CDR3 nucleotides are TGTGCCAGCAGTGAATTGGGCCAGGAGGCGACTGAAGCTTTCTTT.

The rearrangement uses TRBV29-1 and TRBJ1-1, with TRBD1 matching 7 bases. This CDR3 is built from 12 residues. Germline CDR1 is SQVTM and CDR2 is ANQGSEA. Trimming at V came to 7 bases and at J to 1 base, leaving 3 bases not matched to a gene. The CDR3 is CSAYRGNTEAFF. CDR3 in DNA: TGCAGCGCCTACAGGGGGAACACTGAAGCTTTCTTT. Variable domain in full (rest from reference TRBV29-1 and TRBJ1-1): SAVISQKPSRDICQRGTSLTIQCQVDSQVTMMFWYRQQPGQSLTLIATANQGSEATYESGFVIDKFPISRPNLTFSTLTVSNMSPEDSSIYLCSAYRGNTEAFFGQGTRLTVV.

The chain joins TRBV3-1 (or the pseudogene TRBV3-2) to TRBJ2-3; the match to TRBD1 covers 8 bases. V shed 1 base, J shed 5 bases, and the junction held 8 bases outside the gene matches. The CDR3 totals 16 residues. From germline, CDR1 is LGHDT and CDR2 YNNKEL (reference sequence). DNA of the CDR3: TGTGCCAGCAGCCAAGCCGTCCCGGGACAGGTAGATACGCAGTATTTT. This encodes CASSQAVPGQVDTQYF.

The V and J genes are TRBV3-1 (or the pseudogene TRBV3-2) and TRBJ2-3; 13 bases map to TRBD2. The V gene's germline CDR1 is LGHDT and CDR2 YNNKEL (reference sequence). V trimming: 4 bases; J trimming: 1 base; junction bases outside the gene matches: 11. The CDR3 has 19 amino acids. CDR3 coding DNA: TGTGCCAGCAGCCGCAGGACTAGCGGGAGATTGTGGGGCACAGATACGCAGTATTTT. Translating it yields CASSRRTSGRLWGTDTQYF.

This clone was found once. J is TRBJ2-3 and V is TRBV7-2; 11 nucleotides align to TRBD2. Looked up from germline, CDR1 is SGHTA and CDR2 is FQGNSA. This CDR3 is 15 amino acids long. Losses at the gene ends were 5 bases for V and 4 bases for J; bases not matched to a gene: 5. The CDR3 reads CASSTLAGGADTQYF. The CDR3 nucleotides read TGTGCCAGCAGCACATTAGCGGGAGGGGCAGATACGCAGTATTTT.

This clone was counted once. V is TRBV6-1 and J is TRBJ2-7, with 7 bases lining up with TRBD1. V shed 3 bases and J 2 bases; nucleotides not matched to a gene: 1. The length of the CDR3 is 13 residues. In germline, CDR1 is MNHNS, CDR2 SASEGT. The CDR3: CASSDGQAYEQYV. As DNA, the CDR3 is TGTGCCAGCAGTGACGGACAGGCCTACGAGCAGTACGTC.

J is TRBJ2-1 and V is TRBV6-5, with D possibly TRBD1 on 6 matching bases. V lost 4 bases to trimming and J lost 7 bases, with 17 bases between them. From germline, CDR1 is MNHEY and CDR2 SVGAGI. This CDR3 has 15 amino acids. The CDR3: CASSSSGDRMNEQFF. CDR3 DNA: TGTGCCAGCAGTTCGTCCGGAGACAGGATGAATGAGCAGTTCTTC.

The V call is TRBV9, the J call TRBJ2-1, with 12 nucleotides matching TRBD2. Trimming cost V 3 bases and J 8 bases; bases outside gene matches: 3. Germline V CDR1 and CDR2: SGDLS, YYNGEE. The CDR3 has 14 amino acids. CDR3 DNA sequence: TGTGCCAGCAGCGCTAGCGGGAGGGGTTATGAGCAGTTCTTC. Amino acids: CASSASGRGYEQFF.

The genes are TRBV3-1 (or the pseudogene TRBV3-2) and TRBJ1-6, with 10 bases fitting TRBD1. With 1 base clipped from V and 5 bases from J, the junction kept 2 bases outside the gene matches. CDR3 length: 16 residues. The germline V gene has CDR1 LGHDT and CDR2 YNNKEL (reference sequence). The CDR3 DNA follows: TGTGCCAGCAGCCAAGCGGGACAGGGGAATAATTCACCCCTCCACTTT. Translated: CASSQAGQGNNSPLHF.

V usage is TRBV29-1 and J usage is TRBJ2-5; the match to TRBD2 covers 7 bases. The CDR3 spans 13 residues. The ends lost 8 bases at V and 1 base at J; junction bases unmatched: 7. Germline V CDR1 and CDR2: SQVTM, ANQGSEA. The CDR3 here is CSTGAGTQETQYF. CDR3 nucleotide sequence: TGCAGCACGGGAGCGGGGACCCAAGAGACCCAGTACTTC. Combining the CDR3 with reference TRBV29-1 and TRBJ2-5 gives the whole variable domain SAVISQKPSRDICQRGTSLTIQCQVDSQVTMMFWYRQQPGQSLTLIATANQGSEATYESGFVIDKFPISRPNLTFSTLTVSNMSPEDSSIYLCSTGAGTQETQYFGPGTRLLVL.

The gene calls are TRBV10-1 and TRBJ2-3; TRBD2 agrees at 12 bases. The germline gives CDR1 WNHNN, CDR2 SYGVQD (reference sequence). The CDR3 has 18 residues. Unmatched junction bases numbered 7, after V lost 0 bases and J lost 3 bases. CDR3 DNA sequence: TGCGCCAGCAGTGAGTCGACGGCTAGCGGGGGGGTAACAGATACGCAGTATTTT. Translating gives CASSESTASGGVTDTQYF.

The chain couples TRBV30 to TRBJ2-1, with 11 bases fitting TRBD2. The CDR3 runs to 14 residues. The germline V gene encodes CDR1 GTSNPN and CDR2 SVGIG (reference sequence). After removal of 0 bases from V and 12 bases from J, the junction contained 7 bases not matched to a gene. The DNA of the CDR3 is TGTGCCTGGAGTGTAGGCCTAGCGGGAGGCCGGCAGTTCTTC. It encodes CAWSVGLAGGRQFF. Filled out from reference TRBV30 and TRBJ2-1, the complete variable domain reads SQTIHQWPATLVQPVGSPLSLECTVEGTSNPNLYWYRQAAGRGLQLLFYSVGIGQISSEVPQNLSASRPQDRQFILSSKKLLLSDSGFYLCAWSVGLAGGRQFFGPGTRLTVL.

The chain is built from TRBV5-1 and TRBJ2-1, with 14 bases identical to TRBD2. V lost 0 bases, J lost 10 bases, and 0 bases stayed unmatched. This CDR3 has 14 amino acids. Germline-derived CDR1 and CDR2 are SGHRS and YFSETQ. For the CDR3, the DNA is TGCGCCAGCAGCTTGGGACTAGCGGGAGGGGAGCAGTTCTTC. Translating gives CASSLGLAGGEQFF.

V usage is TRBV7-9 and J usage is TRBJ2-5, with D uncertain. CDR3 length equals 14 residues. The ends were cut back, 1 base at V and 9 bases at J, with 15 bases in the middle. The germline V gene encodes CDR1 SEHNR and CDR2 FQNEAQ (reference sequence). The CDR3 DNA is TGTGCCAGCAGCTTAGAATTTAGTTTGGGCGCCCAGTACTTC. Translation: CASSLEFSLGAQYF.

V gene TRBV6-5 combines with J gene TRBJ1-4; a weak D match, TRBD1 (6 bases). Trimming took off 0 bases at V and 7 bases at J, with 12 bases between the two ends. The CDR3 is 15 amino acids. Germline assignment: CDR1 MNHEY and CDR2 SVGAGI. The CDR3 protein is CASSYSPGEGEKLFF. CDR3 DNA: TGTGCCAGCAGTTACTCGCCAGGGGAAGGTGAAAAACTGTTTTTT.

The genes are TRBV29-1 and TRBJ2-3; D ambiguous. V shed 3 bases and J shed 3 bases, with 10 bases lying between them. CDR3 length: 13 residues. CDR1 and CDR2 (germline): SQVTM, ANQGSEA. The DNA for the CDR3 is TGCAGCGTTGAGGTGCTAGGTACAGATACGCAGTATTTT. Residues: CSVEVLGTDTQYF.

The chain is built from TRBV4-1 and TRBJ2-1; D may be TRBD1 (7 bases). V was trimmed by 1 base and J by 3 bases, leaving 13 bases between them. The CDR3 is 16 residues long. The V gene's germline CDR1 is MGHRA and CDR2 YSYEKL. CDR3 in DNA: TGCGCCAGCAGCCAAGTTGGAGGGGGCTTCTACAATGAGCAGTTCTTC. Protein: CASSQVGGGFYNEQFF.

This chain connects TRBV18 to TRBJ1-4, with 7 bases lining up with TRBD1. V shed 3 bases and J 4 bases; nucleotides not matched to a gene: 5. Germline V CDR1 and CDR2: KGHSH, LQKENI. The CDR3 totals 15 residues. The CDR3 sequence is CASSPPDRLNEKLFF. CDR3 nucleotides: TGTGCCAGCTCACCGCCGGACAGGCTTAATGAAAAACTGTTTTTT. The variable domain in full, with the rest retrieved from reference TRBV18 and TRBJ1-4, is NAGVMQNPRHLVRRRGQEARLRCSPMKGHSHVYWYRQLPEEGLKFMVYLQKENIIDESGMPKERFSAEFPKEGPSILRIQQVVRGDSAAYFCASSPPDRLNEKLFFGSGTQLSVL.

This sequence joins TRBV7-9 and TRBJ2-2, with 8 bases lining up with TRBD2. This CDR3 has 15 amino acids. V gave up 5 bases and J gave up 5 bases; unmatched junction bases: 7. Germline values: CDR1 SEHNR, CDR2 FQNEAQ (reference sequence). The CDR3 reads CASSILAAKTGELFF. In DNA, the CDR3 is TGTGCCAGCAGCATACTAGCGGCAAAGACCGGGGAGCTGTTTTTT.

The chain links TRBV11-3 to TRBJ2-3, with 13 bases aligning to TRBD2. This CDR3 contains 20 residues. With V trimmed by 3 bases and J by 3 bases, 15 bases remained unmatched. Per germline, CDR1 SGHNT and CDR2 YENEEA. DNA for the CDR3: TGTGCCAGCAGCTTCCCGAATCAAACTAGCGGGAGGGCCGGTACAGATACGCAGTATTTT. Its translation: CASSFPNQTSGRAGTDTQYF.

This clone has only one observation. The CDR3 nucleotides read TGTGCCAGCAGCCCCGTAACAGGGGCGGAGACCCAGTACTTC. This translates into CASSPVTGAETQYF. The chain joins TRBV3-1 (or the pseudogene TRBV3-2) to TRBJ2-5; TRBD1 agrees at 7 bases. V shed 4 bases and J 5 bases; nucleotides not matched to a gene: 7. The CDR3 spans 14 residues. Germline assignment: CDR1 LGHDT and CDR2 YNNKEL (reference sequence).

In regard to this clone: This CDR3 is also generated by other DNA sequences in the sample. The rearrangement links TRBV9 to TRBJ2-2; 10 nucleotides line up with TRBD1. The CDR3 has 15 residues. With 4 bases clipped from V and 4 bases from J, the junction kept 4 bases outside the gene matches. Germline-derived CDR1 and CDR2 are SGDLS and YYNGEE. The CDR3 bases are TGTGCCAGCAGCCTATGGACAGGGGGCACCGGGGAGCTGTTTTTT. Protein product: CASSLWTGGTGELFF.